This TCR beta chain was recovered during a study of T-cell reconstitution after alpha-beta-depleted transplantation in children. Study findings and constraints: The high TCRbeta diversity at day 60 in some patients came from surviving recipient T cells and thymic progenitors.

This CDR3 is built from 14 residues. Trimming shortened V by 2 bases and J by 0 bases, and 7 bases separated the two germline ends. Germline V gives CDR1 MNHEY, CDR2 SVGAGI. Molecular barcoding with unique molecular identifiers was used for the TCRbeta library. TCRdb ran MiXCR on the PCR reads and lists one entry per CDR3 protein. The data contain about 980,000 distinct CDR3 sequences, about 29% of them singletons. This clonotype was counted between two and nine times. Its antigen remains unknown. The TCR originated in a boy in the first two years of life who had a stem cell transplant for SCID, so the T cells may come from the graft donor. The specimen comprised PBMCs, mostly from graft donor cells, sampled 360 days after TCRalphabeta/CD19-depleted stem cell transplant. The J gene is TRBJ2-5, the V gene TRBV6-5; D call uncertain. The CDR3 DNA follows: TGTGCCAGCAGTTACGGAACAGACCAAGAGACCCAGTACTTC. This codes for CASSYGTDQETQYF.